The sequence of this T cell receptor (beta chain) was determined in a study of CD4 and CD8 cells across lung adenocarcinoma regions. Germline values: CDR1 MNHEY, CDR2 SVGAGI. The CDR3 is 14 residues long. The V and J ends lost 2 bases and 6 bases respectively, with 8 bases between them. The patients had localized lung adenocarcinoma, a non-small cell subtype. TCRdb reanalysed the PCR reads using MiXCR and keeps one entry per CDR3 protein. The sample carries about 25,000 distinct CDR3 sequences, about half recorded once. This clonotype was seen ten or more times. The sequencing sample was made of CD8+ T cells from the center of a lung tumor. This receptor was identified in a male donor with lung adenocarcinoma. The CD4 and CD8 labels of this study may be unreliable. This rearrangement joins TRBV6-5 to TRBJ1-6, with unresolved D. CDR3 sequence: CASSYVWGNSPLHF. The CDR3 DNA is TGTGCCAGCAGTTACGTCTGGGGTAATTCACCCCTCCACTTT.